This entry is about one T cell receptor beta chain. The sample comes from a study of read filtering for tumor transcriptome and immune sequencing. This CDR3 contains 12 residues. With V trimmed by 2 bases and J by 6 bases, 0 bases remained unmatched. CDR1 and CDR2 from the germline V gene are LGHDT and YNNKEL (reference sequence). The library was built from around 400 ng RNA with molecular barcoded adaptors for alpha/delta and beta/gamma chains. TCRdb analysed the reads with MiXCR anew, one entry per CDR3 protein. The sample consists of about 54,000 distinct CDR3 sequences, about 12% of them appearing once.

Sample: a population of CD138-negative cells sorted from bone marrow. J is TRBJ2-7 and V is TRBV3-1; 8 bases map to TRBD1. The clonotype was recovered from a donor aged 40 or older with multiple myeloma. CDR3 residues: CASSQTGGEQYF. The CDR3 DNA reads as TGTGCCAGCAGCCAAACAGGGGGCGAGCAGTACTTC.